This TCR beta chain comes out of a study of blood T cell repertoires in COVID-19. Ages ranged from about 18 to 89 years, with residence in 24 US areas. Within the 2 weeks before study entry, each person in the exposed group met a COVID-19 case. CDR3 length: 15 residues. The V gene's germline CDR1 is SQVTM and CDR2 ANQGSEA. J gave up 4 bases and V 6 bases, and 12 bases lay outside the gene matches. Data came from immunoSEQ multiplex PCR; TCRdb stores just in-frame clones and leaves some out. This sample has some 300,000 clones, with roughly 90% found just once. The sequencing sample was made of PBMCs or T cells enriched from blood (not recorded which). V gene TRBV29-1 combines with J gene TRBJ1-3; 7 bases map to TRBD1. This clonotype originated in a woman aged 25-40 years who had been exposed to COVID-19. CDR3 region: CSVVRQQGIGNTIYF. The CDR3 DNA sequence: TGCAGCGTCGTACGACAACAGGGGATCGGAAACACCATATATTTT.